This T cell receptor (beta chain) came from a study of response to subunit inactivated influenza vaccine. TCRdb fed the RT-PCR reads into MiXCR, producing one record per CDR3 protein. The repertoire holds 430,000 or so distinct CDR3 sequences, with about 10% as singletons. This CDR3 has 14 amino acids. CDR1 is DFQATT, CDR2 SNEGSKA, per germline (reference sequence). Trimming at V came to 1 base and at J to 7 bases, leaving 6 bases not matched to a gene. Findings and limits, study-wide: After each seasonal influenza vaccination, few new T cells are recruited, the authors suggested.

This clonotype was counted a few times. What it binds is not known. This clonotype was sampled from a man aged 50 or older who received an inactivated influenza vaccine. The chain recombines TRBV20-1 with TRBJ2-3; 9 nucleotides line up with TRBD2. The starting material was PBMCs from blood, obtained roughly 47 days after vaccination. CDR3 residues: CSARAPLAGHTQYF. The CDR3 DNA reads TGCAGTGCTAGAGCTCCCCTAGCGGGACATACGCAGTATTTT.